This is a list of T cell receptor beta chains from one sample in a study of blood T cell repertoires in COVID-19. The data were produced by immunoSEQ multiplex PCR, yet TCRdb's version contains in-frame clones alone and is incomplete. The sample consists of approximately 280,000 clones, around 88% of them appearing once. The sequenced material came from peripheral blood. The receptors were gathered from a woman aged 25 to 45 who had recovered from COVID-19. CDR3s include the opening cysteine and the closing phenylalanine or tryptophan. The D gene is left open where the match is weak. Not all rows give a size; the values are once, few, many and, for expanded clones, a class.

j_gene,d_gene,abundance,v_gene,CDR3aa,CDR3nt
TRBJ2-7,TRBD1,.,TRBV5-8,CASSRTGSLYEQYF,TGTGCCAGCAGCCGGACAGGTTCGCTCTACGAGCAGTACTTC
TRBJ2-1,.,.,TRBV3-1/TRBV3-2,CASRRRGPGGDQQFF,TGTGCCAGCAGACGAAGGGGCCCTGGAGGGGATCAGCAGTTCTTC
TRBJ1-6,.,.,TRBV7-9,CASRPTGNYNSPLHF,TGTGCCAGCAGACCAACAGGAAACTATAATTCACCCCTCCACTTT
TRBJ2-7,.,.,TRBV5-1,CASSLAPSGGTSNSYEQYF,TGCGCCAGCAGCTTGGCCCCTAGCGGCGGGACATCCAACTCCTACGAGCAGTACTTC
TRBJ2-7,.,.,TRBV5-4,CASSLTGSYEQYF,TGTGCCAGCAGCTTGACCGGCTCCTACGAGCAGTACTTC
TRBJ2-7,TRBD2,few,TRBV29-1,CSVWASGDLSDEQYF,TGCAGCGTTTGGGCTAGCGGGGACCTGTCCGACGAGCAGTACTTC
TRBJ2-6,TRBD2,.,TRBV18,CASSPPSGDGWANVLTF,TGTGCCAGCTCACCCCCTAGCGGGGATGGCTGGGCCAACGTCCTGACTTTC
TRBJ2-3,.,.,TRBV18,CASSPLPWTGGGRGDTQYF,TGTGCCAGCTCACCACTGCCCTGGACGGGGGGCGGAAGAGGGGATACGCAGTATTTT
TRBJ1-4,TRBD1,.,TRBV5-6,CASSPGTGYEKLFF,TGTGCCAGCAGCCCCGGGACAGGGTACGAAAAACTGTTTTTT
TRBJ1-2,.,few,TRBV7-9,CASSLARDGYTF,TGTGCCAGCAGCTTAGCACGGGATGGCTACACCTTC
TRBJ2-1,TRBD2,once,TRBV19,CASSPGGSSYNEQFF,TGTGCCAGTAGTCCGGGCGGGAGCTCCTACAATGAGCAGTTCTTC
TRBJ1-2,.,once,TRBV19,CASSTRDFGESYGYTF,TGTGCCAGTAGTACACGAGACTTCGGGGAAAGCTATGGCTACACCTTC
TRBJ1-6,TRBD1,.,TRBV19,CASSRDRGSSPLHF,TGTGCCAGCTCCCGAGACAGGGGATCCTCACCCCTCCACTTT
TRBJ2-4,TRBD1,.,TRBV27,CASSSIYRGAAKNIQYF,TGTGCCAGCAGTTCAATTTACAGGGGCGCAGCCAAAAACATTCAGTACTTC
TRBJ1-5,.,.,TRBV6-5,CASGPRIGVKPQHF,TGTGCCAGCGGCCCTAGGATAGGGGTCAAGCCCCAGCATTTT
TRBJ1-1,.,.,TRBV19,CASIFDGMNTEAFF,TGTGCCAGTATCTTCGACGGGATGAACACTGAAGCTTTCTTT
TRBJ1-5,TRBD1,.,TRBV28,CASSLSRTGGLAHNQPQHF,TGTGCCAGCAGTTTATCCCGGACAGGGGGCCTCGCGCACAATCAGCCCCAGCATTTT
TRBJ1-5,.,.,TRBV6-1,CASSDRQNNQPQHF,TGTGCCAGCAGTGACAGGCAAAACAATCAGCCCCAGCATTTT
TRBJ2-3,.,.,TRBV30,CAWSSGRGFPSTDTQYF,TGTGCCTGGAGCTCAGGACGGGGGTTTCCTAGCACAGATACGCAGTATTTT
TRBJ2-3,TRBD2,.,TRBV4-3,CASSQDRGSSTDTQYF,TGCGCCAGCAGCCAAGATCGCGGGAGTAGCACAGATACGCAGTATTTT
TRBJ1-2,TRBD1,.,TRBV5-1,CASSSSPTGVGSYGYTF,TGCGCCAGCAGTTCAAGTCCGACAGGGGTCGGCAGCTATGGCTACACCTTC
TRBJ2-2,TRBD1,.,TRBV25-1,CASSDQGQGAVGELFF,TGTGCCAGCAGTGACCAGGGACAGGGGGCGGTTGGGGAGCTGTTTTTT
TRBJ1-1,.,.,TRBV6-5,CAISRGVNTEAFF,TGTGCCATCTCGCGGGGGGTAAACACTGAAGCTTTCTTT
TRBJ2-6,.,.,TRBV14,CASSQDILAGRNVLTF,TGTGCCAGCAGCCAAGATATATTGGCAGGGAGGAACGTCCTGACTTTC
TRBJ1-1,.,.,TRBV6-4,CASSGEAGTNTEAFF,TGTGCCAGCAGTGGGGAGGCAGGGACGAACACTGAAGCTTTCTTT
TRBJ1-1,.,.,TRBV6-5,CASSHGTENTEAFF,TGTGCCAGCAGTCATGGAACAGAGAACACTGAAGCTTTCTTT
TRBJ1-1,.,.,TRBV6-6,CASSGLRMNTEAFF,TGTGCCAGCAGTGGGCTGAGAATGAACACTGAAGCTTTCTTT
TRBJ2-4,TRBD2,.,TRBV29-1,CSVTGLAGPDKNIQYF,TGCAGCGTAACGGGACTAGCGGGACCCGACAAAAACATTCAGTACTTC
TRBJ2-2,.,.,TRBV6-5,CASSYGSGSGELFF,TGTGCCAGCAGTTATGGCAGCGGGTCCGGGGAGCTGTTTTTT
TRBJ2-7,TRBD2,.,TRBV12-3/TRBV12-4,CASWTSGTYEQYF,TGTGCCAGCTGGACTAGCGGGACCTACGAGCAGTACTTC
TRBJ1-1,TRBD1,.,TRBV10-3,CAISESGSQGDLENTEAFF,TGTGCCATCAGTGAGTCCGGATCACAGGGGGATTTAGAGAACACTGAAGCTTTCTTT
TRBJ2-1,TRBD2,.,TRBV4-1,CASSQGFGLAGGNEQFF,TGCGCCAGCAGCCAAGGGTTTGGACTAGCGGGAGGAAATGAGCAGTTCTTC
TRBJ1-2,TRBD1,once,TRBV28,CASSYRGNYGYTF,TGTGCCAGCAGTTACAGGGGTAACTATGGCTACACCTTC
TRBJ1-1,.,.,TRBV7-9,CASSFGGRGTEAFF,TGTGCCAGCAGCTTTGGCGGCAGGGGCACTGAAGCTTTCTTT
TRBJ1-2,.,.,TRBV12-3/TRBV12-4,CASRRQANYGYTF,TGTGCCAGCAGGAGACAGGCCAACTATGGCTACACCTTC
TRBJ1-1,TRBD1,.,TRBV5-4,CASSADRAGTEAFF,TGTGCCAGCAGCGCGGACAGGGCCGGCACTGAAGCTTTCTTT
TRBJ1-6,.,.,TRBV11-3,CASSFSYNSPLHF,TGTGCCAGCAGTTTCAGCTATAATTCACCCCTCCACTTT
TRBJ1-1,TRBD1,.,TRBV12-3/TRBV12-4,CASSPGGNTEAFF,TGTGCCAGCAGTCCAGGGGGGAACACTGAAGCTTTCTTT
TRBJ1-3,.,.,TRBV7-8,CASSPYGPIGVGNTIYF,TGTGCCAGCAGCCCTTATGGCCCTATAGGGGTTGGAAACACCATATATTTT
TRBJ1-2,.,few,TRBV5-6,CASSLAGGWSYGYTF,TGTGCCAGCAGCTTGGCGGGGGGATGGAGCTATGGCTACACCTTC
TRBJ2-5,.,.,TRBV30,CAWRLPGGLGTQYF,TGTGCCTGGCGTCTACCGGGGGGCCTGGGGACCCAGTACTTC
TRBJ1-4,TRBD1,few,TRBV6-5,CASRGDRGHEKLFF,TGTGCCAGCAGAGGCGACAGGGGGCATGAAAAACTGTTTTTT
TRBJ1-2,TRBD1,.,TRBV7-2,CASSPRQGNYGYTF,TGTGCCAGCAGCCCTCGACAGGGGAACTATGGCTACACCTTC
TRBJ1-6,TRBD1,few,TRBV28,CASSRDRSSYNSPLHF,TGTGCCAGCAGTCGGGACAGGAGCTCCTATAATTCACCCCTCCACTTT
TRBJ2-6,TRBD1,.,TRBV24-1,CATSDPGQGDSGANVLTF,TGTGCCACCAGTGATCCGGGACAGGGGGACTCTGGGGCCAACGTCCTGACTTTC
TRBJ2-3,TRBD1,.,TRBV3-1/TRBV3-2,CASSQRDRATDTQYF,TGTGCCAGCAGCCAAAGGGACAGGGCGACAGATACGCAGTATTTT
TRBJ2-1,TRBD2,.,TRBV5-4,CASTPPGGHYNEQFF,TGTGCCAGCACCCCCCCGGGGGGTCATTACAATGAGCAGTTCTTC
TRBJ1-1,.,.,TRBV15,CATSRDRGLNTEAFF,TGTGCCACCAGCAGAGATCGGGGGTTGAACACTGAAGCTTTCTTT
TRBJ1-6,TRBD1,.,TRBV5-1,CASSLGQGNSPLHF,TGCGCCAGCAGCTTGGGACAGGGGAATTCACCCCTCCACTTT
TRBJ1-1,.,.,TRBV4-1,CASSQDPYTEAFF,TGCGCCAGCAGCCAAGATCCTTACACTGAAGCTTTCTTT
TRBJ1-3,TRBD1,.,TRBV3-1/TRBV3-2,CASSDRGPGNTIYF,TGTGCCAGCAGCGACAGGGGGCCTGGAAACACCATATATTTT
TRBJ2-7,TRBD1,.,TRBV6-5,CASSWVRGSYEQYF,TGTGCCAGCAGTTGGGTCAGGGGGTCCTACGAGCAGTACTTC
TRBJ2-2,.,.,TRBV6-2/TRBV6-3,CASRPTGSRTGELFF,TGTGCCAGCAGACCTACAGGGTCACGGACCGGGGAGCTGTTTTTT
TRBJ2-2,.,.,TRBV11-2,CASSNLTVRTGELFF,TGTGCCAGCAGCAATCTGACAGTAAGAACCGGGGAGCTGTTTTTT
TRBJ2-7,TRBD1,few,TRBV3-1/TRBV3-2,CASTGTGTEQYF,TGTGCCAGTACCGGGACAGGGACCGAGCAGTACTTC
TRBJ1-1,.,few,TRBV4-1,CASSQEGHNTEAFF,TGCGCCAGCAGCCAAGAGGGACATAACACTGAAGCTTTCTTT
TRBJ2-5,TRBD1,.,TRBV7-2,CASSFGQEETQYF,TGTGCCAGCAGCTTCGGACAGGAAGAGACCCAGTACTTC
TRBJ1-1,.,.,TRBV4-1,CASSQDLGLALQF,TGCGCCAGCAGCCAAGATTTGGGACTGGCACTCCAATTT